This T cell receptor (beta chain) stems from a study of CXCR3-negative and CXCR3-positive naive CD8 T cells (dated by TCRdb to between 2018 and 2020). Context from the whole study: In total, 110 million to 150 million TRB reads were obtained, corresponding to roughly 1.5 +/- 0.3 million reads per library. The diversity and physicochemical repertoire analyses included eleven to twelve donors pooled from two independent experiments. Naive subsets from several donors and memory cells from 3 donors were included in the TRBV-TRBJ cluster analysis. The study at large found these results: Compared with CXCR3-negative naive cells, CXCR3-positive naive cells had TRB CDR3s with higher hydrophobicity (lower Kidera factor 4), lower energy, and higher strength and volume indices. Surface CD5, linked to self-reactivity in mice, was comparable between naive subsets; TCR interaction strength was therefore also inferred from TRB CDR3 physicochemical properties. Because CXCR3 expression was partially decreased after cryopreservation, freshly isolated PBMCs were used for most assays. Both naive subsets had comparably high repertoire diversity, while memory CD8+ T cells had much lower repertoire diversity. Similar TRBV-TRBJ usage was shown by naive CXCR3-negative and CXCR3-positive cells from the same donor, whereas distinct patterns were shown by memory cells.

Including cysteine and phenylalanine, the CDR3 has 15 amino acids. This entry has no DNA. The germline V gene sets CDR1 to MDHEN and CDR2 to SYDVKM. For this clonotype: Its antigen is currently not known.

For each CD8+ T cell subset, flow sorting was done in triplicate, and roughly 320,000 cells per subset went directly into RLT lysis buffer. To exclude memory contaminants, naive CD8+ T cells were stringently defined as CD45RO-CCR7+CD27+CD95-. Using standard density gradient centrifugation, peripheral blood mononuclear cells were isolated from buffy coats. A FACSAria III was used to flow-sort naive CXCR3-negative and CXCR3-positive CD8+ T cells. Total RNA was extracted from sorted cells using an RNeasy Mini Kit. For sequencing, a NextSeq 550 was employed. The Human TCR Profiling Kit (MiLaboratory) was used to prepare UMI-labeled 5' RACE TRB cDNA libraries. The full amount of extracted RNA was used for cDNA synthesis, and the full amount of resulting cDNA was used for PCR amplification. Libraries were prepared in parallel with an identical number of PCR cycles. In the source study's methods: MIGEC and MiXCR extracted about 48,000 +/- 9,800 unique UMI-labeled TRB cDNA molecules per library, requiring at least two reads per UMI. On average, around 40,000 +/- 10,000 functional in-frame TRB CDR3 nucleotide clonotypes lacking stop codons were found per library. After downsampling to 5000 UMI-labeled TRB molecules per sample, diversity metrics, including normalized Shannon-Wiener and Chao1, were computed in VDJtools. VDJtools computed clonotype-size-weighted physicochemical properties of the central five CDR3 residues: interaction energy, strength, volume and Kidera factor 4. TCRdb reprocessed the reads and provides one entry for every CDR3 protein sequence; no DNA is given. TCRdb, rather than the study authors, made the V and J calls. This sample's clone table shows over 100,000 distinct CDR3 sequences. Of the sample, approximately 0.46% falls within the top ten clones.

Sample: naive CXCR3- CD8+ T cells from blood. The sample's cell subset or site, from its label and the paper: CD45RO-CCR7+CD27+CD95- naive CD8+ T cells lacking CXCR3 (TNR3-). The receptor chain draws on TRBV28 and TRBJ1-4; lacking DNA, the TRBD1 call made by TCRdb goes unchecked. The source is a human donor in good health. Some clones in this sample may be carry-over from other donors' samples. The CDR3 loop reads CASTGPVQLNEKLFF.